A selection of T cell receptor beta chains follows, all from one sample in a study of CD4+ T cells in melanoma. Only in-frame clones appear in the TCRdb table, and some are missing; sequencing was by immunoSEQ multiplex PCR. The data contain 14,000 to 15,000 clones, roughly 69% of them singletons. The specimen was cells from a culture (not recorded whether cultured in vitro). Receptor source: a human donor with melanoma. Both conserved end residues are part of each CDR3. Fields, in order: J gene, D gene, clone size, V gene, CDR3 DNA, CDR3 protein. A D gene is named only where the DNA matches it firmly. Clone size appears in some rows only: once, few, many, or a class for an expanded clone.

j_call: TRBJ1-2
d_call: .
clone_size: once
v_call: TRBV4-2
cdr3_nt: TGTGCCAGCAGCTTGGGGGCAGGGATTAGCTATGGCTACACCTTC
cdr3_aa: CASSLGAGISYGYTF

j_call: TRBJ2-5
d_call: .
clone_size: .
v_call: TRBV4-1
cdr3_nt: TGCGCCAGCAGCCAAGAACCTAATTCCTACGAGACCCAGTACTTC
cdr3_aa: CASSQEPNSYETQYF

j_call: TRBJ1-1
d_call: .
clone_size: .
v_call: TRBV4-1
cdr3_nt: TGCGCCAGCAGCCAAGTTACCGGACAGTTTCTTCGGCCGAACACTGAAGCTTTCTTT
cdr3_aa: CASSQVTGQFLRPNTEAFF

j_call: TRBJ2-3
d_call: TRBD1
clone_size: few
v_call: TRBV7-3
cdr3_nt: TGTGCCAGCAGCTTGACAGGGTTCTTTGCAGATACGCAGTATTTT
cdr3_aa: CASSLTGFFADTQYF

j_call: TRBJ1-2
d_call: TRBD1
clone_size: .
v_call: TRBV5-1
cdr3_nt: TGCGCCAGCAGCCTCTCGCCGGGACAGGGTACCTATGGCTACACCTTC
cdr3_aa: CASSLSPGQGTYGYTF

j_call: TRBJ2-3
d_call: TRBD1
clone_size: .
v_call: TRBV6-1
cdr3_nt: TGTGCCAGCACTTCAGGGGGCGCCGGCACAGATACGCAGTATTTT
cdr3_aa: CASTSGGAGTDTQYF

j_call: TRBJ2-1
d_call: TRBD2
clone_size: .
v_call: TRBV9
cdr3_nt: TGTGCCAGCAGCGTAGGCTGGCGGGCTAGCGGGCTAGTTGAGCAGTTCTTC
cdr3_aa: CASSVGWRASGLVEQFF

j_call: TRBJ1-4
d_call: .
clone_size: .
v_call: TRBV19
cdr3_nt: TGTGCCAGCAAAAAATCCGGGACCAGGAGTGAAAAACTGTTTTTT
cdr3_aa: CASKKSGTRSEKLFF

j_call: TRBJ2-6
d_call: TRBD2
clone_size: .
v_call: TRBV30
cdr3_nt: TGTGCCTGGACCCGGGGGGGGTTTTTAAACTCTGGGGCCAACGTCCTGACTTTC
cdr3_aa: CAWTRGGFLNSGANVLTF

j_call: TRBJ1-2
d_call: TRBD1
clone_size: medium-sized
v_call: TRBV2
cdr3_nt: TGTGCCAGCAGTGCCCTGGGACAGACAGGCGGCTACACCTTC
cdr3_aa: CASSALGQTGGYTF

j_call: TRBJ2-3
d_call: .
clone_size: .
v_call: TRBV29-1
cdr3_nt: TGCAGCGCCTCCCGGGACCTACGAGATACGCAGTATTTT
cdr3_aa: CSASRDLRDTQYF

j_call: TRBJ2-3
d_call: TRBD2
clone_size: .
v_call: TRBV14
cdr3_nt: TGTGCCAGCAGCCGCCAGCGGGGTGGCACAGATACGCAGTATTTT
cdr3_aa: CASSRQRGGTDTQYF

j_call: TRBJ1-5
d_call: .
clone_size: .
v_call: TRBV6-1
cdr3_nt: TGTGCCAGCAGGCCAGGGAATCAGCCCCAGCATTTT
cdr3_aa: CASRPGNQPQHF

j_call: TRBJ1-4
d_call: .
clone_size: .
v_call: TRBV4-1
cdr3_nt: TGCGCCAGCAGCCAAGTAGCTGGGGGAGGTGAAAAACTGTTTTTT
cdr3_aa: CASSQVAGGGEKLFF

j_call: TRBJ2-5
d_call: .
clone_size: .
v_call: TRBV5-1
cdr3_nt: TGCGCCAGCAGCTTCCAGGGTGAAGAGACCCAGTACTTC
cdr3_aa: CASSFQGEETQYF

j_call: TRBJ2-3
d_call: .
clone_size: .
v_call: TRBV29-1
cdr3_nt: TGCAGCGTTTCCGACGGCTCAGATACGCAGTATTTT
cdr3_aa: CSVSDGSDTQYF

j_call: TRBJ2-5
d_call: .
clone_size: .
v_call: TRBV29-1
cdr3_nt: TGCAGCGTTGATTCTGGGAACCAAGAGACCCAGTACTTC
cdr3_aa: CSVDSGNQETQYF

j_call: TRBJ1-1
d_call: .
clone_size: few
v_call: TRBV2
cdr3_nt: TGTGCCAGCAGTGCGGAGGGTGAAGCTTTCTTT
cdr3_aa: CASSAEGEAFF

j_call: TRBJ2-1
d_call: .
clone_size: .
v_call: TRBV2
cdr3_nt: TGTGCCAGCAGAGTGGGACTGACCTCCTACAATGAGCAGTTCTTC
cdr3_aa: CASRVGLTSYNEQFF

j_call: TRBJ1-1
d_call: .
clone_size: .
v_call: TRBV4-2
cdr3_nt: TGTGCCAGCAGCTTGGAGGGGGTGGCTTTCTTT
cdr3_aa: CASSLEGVAFF

j_call: TRBJ2-7
d_call: .
clone_size: .
v_call: TRBV12-5
cdr3_nt: TGTGCTAGTGGTCAGGGACGGGGCTACGAGCAGTACTTC
cdr3_aa: CASGQGRGYEQYF

j_call: TRBJ1-6
d_call: .
clone_size: few
v_call: TRBV11-3
cdr3_nt: TGTGCCAGCAGCCTAGAGACTGGTTCACCCCTCCACTTT
cdr3_aa: CASSLETGSPLHF

j_call: TRBJ2-7
d_call: .
clone_size: few
v_call: TRBV10-3
cdr3_nt: TGTGCCTCGATGGGGGCCGAGTACGAGCAGTACTTC
cdr3_aa: CASMGAEYEQYF

j_call: TRBJ1-2
d_call: TRBD1
clone_size: .
v_call: TRBV5-6
cdr3_nt: TGTGCCAGCAGCCGACAGGGTCGGGCCTTGGGCTACACCTTC
cdr3_aa: CASSRQGRALGYTF

j_call: TRBJ1-5
d_call: .
clone_size: few
v_call: TRBV6-1
cdr3_nt: TGTGCCAGCAGTGAAGGGACCTTGGGAGGTCAGCCCCAGCATTTT
cdr3_aa: CASSEGTLGGQPQHF

j_call: TRBJ2-5
d_call: .
clone_size: .
v_call: TRBV5-1
cdr3_nt: TGCGCCAGCAGCCAAAGGAGGGGGGGGGCCCAAGAGACCCAGTACTTC
cdr3_aa: CASSQRRGGAQETQYF

j_call: TRBJ1-5
d_call: TRBD1
clone_size: few
v_call: TRBV5-1
cdr3_nt: TGCGCCAGCAGCCCCGGGACAGGGGAACAGCCCCAGCATTTT
cdr3_aa: CASSPGTGEQPQHF

j_call: TRBJ2-3
d_call: .
clone_size: .
v_call: TRBV6-5
cdr3_nt: TGTGCCAGCAGTTACCCGGGTCTGAATACGCAGTATTTT
cdr3_aa: CASSYPGLNTQYF

j_call: TRBJ2-1
d_call: .
clone_size: .
v_call: TRBV2
cdr3_nt: TGTGCCAGCAGTGTTCGGGTAGGGGTTGAGCAGTTCTTC
cdr3_aa: CASSVRVGVEQFF

j_call: TRBJ1-1
d_call: .
clone_size: once
v_call: TRBV6-1
cdr3_nt: TGTGCCAGCAGGGCCGGGGGGACTGAAGCTTTCTTT
cdr3_aa: CASRAGGTEAFF

j_call: TRBJ1-3
d_call: .
clone_size: .
v_call: TRBV5-4
cdr3_nt: TGTGCCAGCAGTCCCGCCGTCTCTGGAAACACCATATATTTT
cdr3_aa: CASSPAVSGNTIYF

j_call: TRBJ1-2
d_call: .
clone_size: few
v_call: TRBV7-9
cdr3_nt: TGTGCCAGCAGCTTAGTAGGGGACGATGGCTACACCTTC
cdr3_aa: CASSLVGDDGYTF

j_call: TRBJ1-5
d_call: .
clone_size: .
v_call: TRBV4-2
cdr3_nt: TGTGCCAGCAGCCAACAGGGGAATAATCAGCCCCAGCATTTT
cdr3_aa: CASSQQGNNQPQHF

j_call: TRBJ2-1
d_call: .
clone_size: .
v_call: TRBV10-3
cdr3_nt: TGTGCCGTAGGTCCCCGGGAAGATGAGCAGTTCTTC
cdr3_aa: CAVGPREDEQFF

j_call: TRBJ1-6
d_call: .
clone_size: .
v_call: TRBV14
cdr3_nt: TGTGCCAGCAGCCAGGGCAGGGAGGTTTCACCCCTCCACTTT
cdr3_aa: CASSQGREVSPLHF

j_call: TRBJ2-2
d_call: .
clone_size: .
v_call: TRBV7-3
cdr3_nt: TGTGCCAGCAGCCCCGGGTCAGGGGCCACCGGGGAGCTGTTTTTT
cdr3_aa: CASSPGSGATGELFF

j_call: TRBJ2-7
d_call: .
clone_size: few
v_call: TRBV7-8
cdr3_nt: TGTGCCAGCTCTCCCGTTTTTTCCTACGAGCAGTACTTC
cdr3_aa: CASSPVFSYEQYF

j_call: TRBJ2-1
d_call: TRBD1
clone_size: .
v_call: TRBV9
cdr3_nt: TGTGCCAGCAGCGGCCGGGACAGGGGGCGCGGCATTGGTGAGCAGTTCTTC
cdr3_aa: CASSGRDRGRGIGEQFF

j_call: TRBJ1-2
d_call: .
clone_size: .
v_call: TRBV2
cdr3_nt: TGTGCCAGCACCCCGGGACACGGGGGTAGTCGCTACACCTTC
cdr3_aa: CASTPGHGGSRYTF

j_call: TRBJ2-1
d_call: .
clone_size: once
v_call: TRBV29-1
cdr3_nt: TGCAGCGTTAGAAACAGGGACACCTACAATGAGCAGTTCTTC
cdr3_aa: CSVRNRDTYNEQFF

j_call: TRBJ1-5
d_call: .
clone_size: few
v_call: TRBV2
cdr3_nt: TGTGCCAGCAGGCCGGGACCGACGTGGGGGCCCCAGCATTTT
cdr3_aa: CASRPGPTWGPQHF

j_call: TRBJ1-1
d_call: .
clone_size: once
v_call: TRBV9
cdr3_nt: TGTGCCAGCAGCGTAGATGGGGGAGTGGCTTTCTTT
cdr3_aa: CASSVDGGVAFF

j_call: TRBJ1-1
d_call: TRBD1
clone_size: .
v_call: TRBV19
cdr3_nt: TGTGCCAGTTGGGACCCGGGACAGGGGCCCACTGAAGCTTTCTTT
cdr3_aa: CASWDPGQGPTEAFF

j_call: TRBJ1-5
d_call: .
clone_size: .
v_call: TRBV6-6
cdr3_nt: TGTGCCAGCAGCCGAAGCCTTCAGCCCCAGCATTTT
cdr3_aa: CASSRSLQPQHF

j_call: TRBJ1-1
d_call: .
clone_size: few
v_call: TRBV2
cdr3_nt: TGTGCCAGCACCCCCGAGGCAGTACTAACTGAAGCTTTCTTT
cdr3_aa: CASTPEAVLTEAFF

j_call: TRBJ2-3
d_call: TRBD1
clone_size: .
v_call: TRBV4-2
cdr3_nt: TGTGCCAGCAGCTTCTCGCGCCAGGGGGAAGATACGCAGTATTTT
cdr3_aa: CASSFSRQGEDTQYF

j_call: TRBJ2-1
d_call: TRBD2
clone_size: few
v_call: TRBV5-1
cdr3_nt: TGCGCCAGCAGTAGCGGGGGGGACAATGAGCAGTTCTTC
cdr3_aa: CASSSGGDNEQFF

j_call: TRBJ2-5
d_call: TRBD2
clone_size: once
v_call: TRBV5-4
cdr3_nt: TGTGCCAGTCAACGAGCGGGGGGCCAAGAGACCCAGTACTTC
cdr3_aa: CASQRAGGQETQYF

j_call: TRBJ1-3
d_call: TRBD1
clone_size: .
v_call: TRBV18
cdr3_nt: TGTGCCAGCTCACCGATTGGGACAGGAAAAGGGGGAAACACCATATATTTT
cdr3_aa: CASSPIGTGKGGNTIYF

j_call: TRBJ2-1
d_call: TRBD2
clone_size: .
v_call: TRBV2
cdr3_nt: TGTGCCAGCAGTGTGGGGGGGGAGACCTACAATGAGCAGTTCTTC
cdr3_aa: CASSVGGETYNEQFF